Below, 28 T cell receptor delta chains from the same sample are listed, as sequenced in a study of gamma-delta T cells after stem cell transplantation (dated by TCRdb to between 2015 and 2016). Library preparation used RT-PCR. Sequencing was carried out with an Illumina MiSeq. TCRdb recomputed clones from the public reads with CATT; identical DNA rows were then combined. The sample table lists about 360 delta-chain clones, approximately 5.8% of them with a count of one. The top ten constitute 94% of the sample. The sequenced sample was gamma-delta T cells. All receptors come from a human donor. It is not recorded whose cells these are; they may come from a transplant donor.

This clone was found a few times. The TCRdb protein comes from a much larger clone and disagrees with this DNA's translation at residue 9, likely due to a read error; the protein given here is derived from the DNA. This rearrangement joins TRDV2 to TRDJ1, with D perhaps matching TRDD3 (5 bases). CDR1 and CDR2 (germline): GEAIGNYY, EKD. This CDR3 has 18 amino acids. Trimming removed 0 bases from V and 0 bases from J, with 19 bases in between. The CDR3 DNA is TGTGCCTGTGACACCCTAGTAGATATGGGGAAAAACACCGATAAACTCATCTTT. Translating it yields CACDTLVDMGKNTDKLIF.

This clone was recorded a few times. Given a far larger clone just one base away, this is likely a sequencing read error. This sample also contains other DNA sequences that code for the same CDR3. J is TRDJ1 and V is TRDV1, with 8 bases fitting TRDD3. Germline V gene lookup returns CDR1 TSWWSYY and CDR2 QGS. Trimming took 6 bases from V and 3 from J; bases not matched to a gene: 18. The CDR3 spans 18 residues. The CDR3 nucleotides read TGTGCTCTTGGCGCGGGGGGTACTGGGGGGTATCTCGCCGATAAACTCATCTTT. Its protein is CALGAGGTGGYLADKLIF.

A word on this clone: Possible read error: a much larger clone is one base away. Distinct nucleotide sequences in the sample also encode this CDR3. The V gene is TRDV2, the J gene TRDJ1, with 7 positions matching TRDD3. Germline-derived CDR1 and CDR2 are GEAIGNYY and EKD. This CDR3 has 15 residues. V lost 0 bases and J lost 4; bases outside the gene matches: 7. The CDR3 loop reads CACDTVGDTNDKLIF. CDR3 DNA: TGTGCCTGTGACACCGTGGGGGACACGAACGATAAACTCATCTTT.

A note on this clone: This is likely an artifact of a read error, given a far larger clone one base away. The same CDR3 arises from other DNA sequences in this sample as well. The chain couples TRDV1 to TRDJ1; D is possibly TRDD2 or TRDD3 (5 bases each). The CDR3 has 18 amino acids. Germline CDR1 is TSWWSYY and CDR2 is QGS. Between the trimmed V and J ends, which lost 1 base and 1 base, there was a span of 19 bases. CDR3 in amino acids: CALGERLLSPWVTDKLIF. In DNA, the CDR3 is TGTGCTCTTGGGGAACGCCTCCTATCCCCCTGGGTCACCGATAAACTCATCTTT.

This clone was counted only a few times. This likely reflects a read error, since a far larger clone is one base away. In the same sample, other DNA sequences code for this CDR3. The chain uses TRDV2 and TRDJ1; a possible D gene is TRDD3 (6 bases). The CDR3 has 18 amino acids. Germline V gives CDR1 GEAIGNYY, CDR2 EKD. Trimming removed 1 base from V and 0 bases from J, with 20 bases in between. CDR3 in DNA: TGTGCCTGTGACACTCTAGTAGATACGGGGAAAAACACCGATAAACTCATCTTT. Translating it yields CACDTLVDTGKNTDKLIF.

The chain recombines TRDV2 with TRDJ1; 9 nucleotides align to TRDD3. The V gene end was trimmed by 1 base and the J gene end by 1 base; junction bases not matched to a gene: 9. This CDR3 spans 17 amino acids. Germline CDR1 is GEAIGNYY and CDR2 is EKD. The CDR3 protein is CACDTLGDSLITDKLIF. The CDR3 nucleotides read TGTGCCTGTGACACTCTGGGGGATTCCTTGATCACCGATAAACTCATCTTT.

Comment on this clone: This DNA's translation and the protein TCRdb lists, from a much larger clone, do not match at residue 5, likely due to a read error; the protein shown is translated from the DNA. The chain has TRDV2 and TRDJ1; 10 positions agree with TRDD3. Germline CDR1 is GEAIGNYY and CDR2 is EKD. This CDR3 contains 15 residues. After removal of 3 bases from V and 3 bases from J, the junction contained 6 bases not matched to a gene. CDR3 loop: CACDDWGIRADKLIF. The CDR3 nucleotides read TGTGCCTGTGACGACTGGGGGATCCGGGCCGATAAACTCATCTTT.

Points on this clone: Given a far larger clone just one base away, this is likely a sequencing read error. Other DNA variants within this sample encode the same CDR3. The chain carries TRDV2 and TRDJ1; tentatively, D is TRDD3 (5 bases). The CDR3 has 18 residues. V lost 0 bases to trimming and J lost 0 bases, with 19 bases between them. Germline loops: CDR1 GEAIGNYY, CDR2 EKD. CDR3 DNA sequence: TGTGCCTGTGACACCCTAGTAGATACAGGGAAAAACACCGATAAACTCATCTTT. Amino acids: CACDTLVDTGKNTDKLIF.

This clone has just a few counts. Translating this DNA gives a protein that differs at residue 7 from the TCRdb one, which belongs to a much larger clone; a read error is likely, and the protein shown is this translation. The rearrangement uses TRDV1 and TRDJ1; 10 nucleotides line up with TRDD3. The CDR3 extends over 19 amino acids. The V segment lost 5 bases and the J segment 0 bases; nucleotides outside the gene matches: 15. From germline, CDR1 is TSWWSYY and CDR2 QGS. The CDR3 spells CALGFGSGGYAIYTDKLIF. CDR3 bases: TGTGCTCTTGGGTTCGGGTCCGGGGGATACGCCATTTACACCGATAAACTCATCTTT.

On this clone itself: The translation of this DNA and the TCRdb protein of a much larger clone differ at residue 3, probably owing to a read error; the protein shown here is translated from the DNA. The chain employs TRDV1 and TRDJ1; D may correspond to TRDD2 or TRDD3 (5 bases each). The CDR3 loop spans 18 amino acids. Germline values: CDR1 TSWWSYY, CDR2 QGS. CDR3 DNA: TGTGCTTTTGGGGAACGCCTTCTATCCCCCTGGGTCACCGATAAACTCATCTTT. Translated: CAFGERLLSPWVTDKLIF.

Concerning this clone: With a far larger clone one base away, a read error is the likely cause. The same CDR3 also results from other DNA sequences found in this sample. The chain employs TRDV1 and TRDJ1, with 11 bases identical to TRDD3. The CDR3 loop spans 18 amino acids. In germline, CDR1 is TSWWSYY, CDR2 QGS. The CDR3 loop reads CALGAGGTGGYLADKLIF. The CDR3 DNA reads TGCGCTCTTGGCGCGGGGGGTACTGGGGGATATCTCGCCGATAAACTCATCTTT.

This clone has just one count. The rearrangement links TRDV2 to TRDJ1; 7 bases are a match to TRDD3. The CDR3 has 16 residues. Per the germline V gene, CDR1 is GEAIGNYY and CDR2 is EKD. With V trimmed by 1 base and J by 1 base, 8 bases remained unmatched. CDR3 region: CACDTLGISTTDKLIF. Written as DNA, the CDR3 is TGTGCCTGTGACACACTGGGGATATCCACCACCGATAAACTCATCTTT.

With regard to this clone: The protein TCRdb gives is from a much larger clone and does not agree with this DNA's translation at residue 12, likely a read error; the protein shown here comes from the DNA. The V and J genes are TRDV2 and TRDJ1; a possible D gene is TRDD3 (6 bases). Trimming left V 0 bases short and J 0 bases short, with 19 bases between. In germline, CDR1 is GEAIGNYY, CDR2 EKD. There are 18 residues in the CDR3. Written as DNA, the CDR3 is TGTGCCTGTGACACCCTAGTAGATACGGGGAAAGACACCGATAAACTCATCTTT. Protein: CACDTLVDTGKDTDKLIF.

In DNA form, the CDR3 reads TGTGCCTGTGACACCCACGGATTAACTGGGGGATACCTGAGTACCGCCGATAAACTCATCTTT. It yields the protein CACDTHGLTGGYLSTADKLIF. The genes are TRDV2 and TRDJ1, with 12 positions matching TRDD3. CDR1 and CDR2 from the germline V gene are GEAIGNYY and EKD. After removal of 0 bases from V and 3 bases from J, the junction contained 19 bases not matched to a gene. The CDR3 runs to 21 residues.

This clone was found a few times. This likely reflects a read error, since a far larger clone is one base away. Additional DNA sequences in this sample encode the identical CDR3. The CDR3 bases are TGTGCTCTTGGGGAAACACCGGGCGAACACGGGAAGCTCATCTTT. As protein: CALGETPGEHGKLIF. The J gene is TRDJ1, the V gene TRDV1; D not certain. Trimming removed 2 bases at V and 11 bases at J, with 21 bases between. The germline CDR1 and CDR2 sequences are TSWWSYY and QGS. The CDR3 consists of 15 residues.

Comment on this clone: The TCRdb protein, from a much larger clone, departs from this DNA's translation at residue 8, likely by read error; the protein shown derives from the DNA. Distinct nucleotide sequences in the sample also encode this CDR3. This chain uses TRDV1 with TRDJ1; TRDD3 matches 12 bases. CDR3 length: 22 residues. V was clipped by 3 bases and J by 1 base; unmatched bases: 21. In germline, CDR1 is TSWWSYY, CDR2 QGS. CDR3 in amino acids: CALGDPRGSVRLGDTGTDKLIF. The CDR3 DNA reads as TGTGCTCTTGGGGATCCGCGAGGGTCAGTACGACTGGGGGATACAGGCACCGATAAACTCATCTTT.

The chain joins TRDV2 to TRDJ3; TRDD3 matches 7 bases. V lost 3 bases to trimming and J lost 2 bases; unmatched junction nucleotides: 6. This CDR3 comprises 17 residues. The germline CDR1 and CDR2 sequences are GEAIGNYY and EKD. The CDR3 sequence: CACDSTGAPWDTRQMFF. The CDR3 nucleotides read TGTGCCTGTGACTCAACTGGGGCCCCCTGGGACACCCGACAGATGTTTTTC.

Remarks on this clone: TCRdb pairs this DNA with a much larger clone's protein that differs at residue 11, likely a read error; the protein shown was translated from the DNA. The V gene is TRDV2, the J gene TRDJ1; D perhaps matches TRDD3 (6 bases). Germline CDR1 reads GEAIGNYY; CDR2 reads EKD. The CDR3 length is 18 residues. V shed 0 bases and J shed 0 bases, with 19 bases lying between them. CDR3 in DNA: TGTGCCTGTGACACCCTAGTAGATACGGGGGAAAACACCGATAAACTCATCTTT. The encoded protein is CACDTLVDTGENTDKLIF.

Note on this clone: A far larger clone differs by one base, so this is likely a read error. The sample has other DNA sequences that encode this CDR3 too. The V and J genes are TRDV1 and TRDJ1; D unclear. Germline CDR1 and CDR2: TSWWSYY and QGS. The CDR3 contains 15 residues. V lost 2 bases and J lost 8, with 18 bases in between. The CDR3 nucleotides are TGTGCTCTTGGGGAAACGCCGGGCGAACACGGGAAACTCATCTTT. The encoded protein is CALGETPGEHGKLIF.

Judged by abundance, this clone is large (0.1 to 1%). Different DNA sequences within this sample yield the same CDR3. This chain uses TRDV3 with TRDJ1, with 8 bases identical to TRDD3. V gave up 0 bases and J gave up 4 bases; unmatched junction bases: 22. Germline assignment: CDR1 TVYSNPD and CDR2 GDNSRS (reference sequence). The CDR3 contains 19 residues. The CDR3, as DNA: TGTGCCTTTAGCCTCACATTCCTCGGCTGGGGGAGACGGGGCGATAAACTCATCTTT. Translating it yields CAFSLTFLGWGRRGDKLIF.

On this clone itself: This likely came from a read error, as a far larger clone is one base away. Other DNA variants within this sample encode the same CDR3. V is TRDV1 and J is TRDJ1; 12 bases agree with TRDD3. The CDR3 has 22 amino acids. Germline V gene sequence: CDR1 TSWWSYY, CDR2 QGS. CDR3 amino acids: CALGDPRRSVRLGDTGTDKLIF. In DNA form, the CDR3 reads TGCGCTCTTGGGGATCCACGAAGGTCAGTACGACTGGGGGATACAGGCACCGATAAACTCATCTTT.

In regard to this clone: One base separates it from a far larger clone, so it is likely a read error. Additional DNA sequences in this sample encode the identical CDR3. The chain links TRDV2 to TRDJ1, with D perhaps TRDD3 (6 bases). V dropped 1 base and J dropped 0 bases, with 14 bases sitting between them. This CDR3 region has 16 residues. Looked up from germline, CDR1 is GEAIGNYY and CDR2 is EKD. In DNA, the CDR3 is TGTGCCTGTGACACTTTGGGGGCCACATACACCGATAAACTCATCTTT. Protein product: CACDTLGATYTDKLIF.

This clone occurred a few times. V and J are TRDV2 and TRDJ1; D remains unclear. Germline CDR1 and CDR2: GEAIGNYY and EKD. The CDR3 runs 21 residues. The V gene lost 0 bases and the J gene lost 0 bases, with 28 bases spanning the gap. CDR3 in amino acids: CACDTASSLHGTAINTDKLIF. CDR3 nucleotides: TGTGCCTGTGACACCGCGTCCTCCCTCCATGGGACTGCCATAAACACCGATAAACTCATCTTT.

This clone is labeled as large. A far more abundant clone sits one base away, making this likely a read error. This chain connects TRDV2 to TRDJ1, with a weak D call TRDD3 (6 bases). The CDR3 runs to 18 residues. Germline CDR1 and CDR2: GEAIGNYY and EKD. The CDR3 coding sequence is TGTGCCTGTGACACCCTAGTAGATACGGGGAAAAACACCGATAAACCCATCTTT. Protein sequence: CACDTLVDTGKNTDKPIF.

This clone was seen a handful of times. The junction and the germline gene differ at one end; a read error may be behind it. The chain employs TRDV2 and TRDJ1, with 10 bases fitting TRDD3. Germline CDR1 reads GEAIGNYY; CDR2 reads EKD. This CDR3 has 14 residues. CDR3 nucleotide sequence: TGTGCCTGTGACCTACTGGGGGATCACGATAAACTCACCTTT. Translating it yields CACDLLGDHDKLTF.

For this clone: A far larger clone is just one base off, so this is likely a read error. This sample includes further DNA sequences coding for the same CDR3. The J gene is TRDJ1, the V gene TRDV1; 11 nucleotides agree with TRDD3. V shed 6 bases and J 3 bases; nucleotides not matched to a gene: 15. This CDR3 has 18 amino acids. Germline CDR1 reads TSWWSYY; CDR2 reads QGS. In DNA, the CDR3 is TGTGCTCTTGGCGCAGGGGGTACTGGGGGATATCTCGCCGATAAACTCATCTTT. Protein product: CALGAGGTGGYLADKLIF.

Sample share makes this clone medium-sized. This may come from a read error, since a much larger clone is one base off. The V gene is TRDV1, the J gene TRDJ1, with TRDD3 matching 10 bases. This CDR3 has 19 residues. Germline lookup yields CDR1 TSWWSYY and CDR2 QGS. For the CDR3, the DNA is TGTGCTCCTGGGTTCGGGACCGGGGGATACGCCATTTACACCGATAAACTCATCTTT. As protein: CAPGFGTGGYAIYTDKLIF.

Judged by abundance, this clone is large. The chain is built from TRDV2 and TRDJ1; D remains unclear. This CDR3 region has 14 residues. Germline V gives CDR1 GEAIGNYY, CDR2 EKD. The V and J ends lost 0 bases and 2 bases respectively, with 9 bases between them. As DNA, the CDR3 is TGTGCCTGTGACACCGTTATGGCGACCGATAAACTCATCTTT. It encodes CACDTVMATDKLIF.